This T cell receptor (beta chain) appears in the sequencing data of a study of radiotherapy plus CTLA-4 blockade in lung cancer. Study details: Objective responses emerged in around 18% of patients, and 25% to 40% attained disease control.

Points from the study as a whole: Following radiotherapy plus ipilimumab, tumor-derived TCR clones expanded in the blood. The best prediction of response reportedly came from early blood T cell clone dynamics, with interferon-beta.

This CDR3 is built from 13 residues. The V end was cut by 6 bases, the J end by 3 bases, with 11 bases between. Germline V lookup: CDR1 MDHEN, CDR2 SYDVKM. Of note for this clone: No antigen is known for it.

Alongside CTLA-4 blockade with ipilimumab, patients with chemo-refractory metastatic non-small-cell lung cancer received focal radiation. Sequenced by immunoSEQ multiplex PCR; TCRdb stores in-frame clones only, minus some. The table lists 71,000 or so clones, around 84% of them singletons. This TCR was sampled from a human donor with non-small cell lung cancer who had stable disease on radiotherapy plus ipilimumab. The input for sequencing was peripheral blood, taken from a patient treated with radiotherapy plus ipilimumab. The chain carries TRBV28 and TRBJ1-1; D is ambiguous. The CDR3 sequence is CASRPDTYTEAFF. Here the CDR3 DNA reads TGTGCCAGCAGGCCCGATACGTACACTGAAGCTTTCTTT.